The present TCR beta chain was sequenced within a study of OX40 agonist ivuxolimab in advanced cancers. At the level of the study: Age averaged around 60 years (range roughly 23 to 79), and 82.7% were male.

The timepoints at which blood was sampled were baseline, cycle 4 day 1, and cycle 7 day 1. The repertoire was sequenced with immunoSEQ multiplex PCR; TCRdb's copy has only in-frame clones and lacks some. The data contain 95,000 to 100,000 clones, approximately 80% of them singletons. This sample comprised CD4+ or CD8+ T cells sorted from blood, obtained in a trial of the OX40 agonist ivuxolimab. The sequence was collected from an adult with an advanced solid tumor such as melanoma, head and neck, liver or kidney cancer.

The DNA for the CDR3 is TGTGCCAGCAGCGCCATCGCGACGGGGGTGAAAAACATTCAGTACTTC. It specifies CASSAIATGVKNIQYF. V usage is TRBV7-9 and J usage is TRBJ2-4; D perhaps matches TRBD2 (6 bases). Germline lookup yields CDR1 SEHNR and CDR2 FQNEAQ (reference sequence). Trimming removed 5 bases at V and 4 bases at J, with 18 bases between. The CDR3 sequence is 16 residues long.